A single sample gave rise to the 18 T cell receptor beta chains below, sequenced in a study of control samples from healthy donors and cancer patients. The data were produced by immunoSEQ multiplex PCR, yet TCRdb's version contains in-frame clones alone and is incomplete. Among 45,000 to 60,000 clones, about 90% were seen once, and the ten largest hold more than 12%. The sequenced sample was PBMCs. The receptor set was obtained from a man in his 60s with head and neck cancer.

This clone was observed a handful of times. The chain is built from TRBV20-1 and TRBJ2-3; D is unresolved. The CDR3 has 11 amino acids. V was pared by 3 bases and J by 3 bases, with 4 bases between. Germline lookup yields CDR1 DFQATT and CDR2 SNEGSKA (reference sequence). As DNA, the CDR3 is TGCAGTGCTAGGGGAACAGATACGCAGTATTTT. It yields the protein CSARGTDTQYF.

The V call is TRBV11-2, the J call TRBJ2-3, with a tentative D call TRBD2 (6 bases). The ends were cut back, 0 bases at V and 1 base at J, with 17 bases in the middle. Germline CDR1 reads SGHAT; CDR2 reads FQNNGV. The CDR3 length is 18 residues. The CDR3 sequence: CASSLELGTGLRTDTQYF. The CDR3, as DNA: TGTGCCAGCAGCTTAGAGCTGGGGACGGGACTCCGCACAGATACGCAGTATTTT.

This chain joins TRBV29-1 and TRBJ2-3; 8 bases align to TRBD1. V lost 2 bases and J lost 8; bases outside the gene matches: 9. The CDR3 totals 14 residues. In germline, CDR1 is SQVTM, CDR2 ANQGSEA. In nucleotides, the CDR3 is TGCAGCGTTGAAAACTTTCAGGGGGCTGGTACGCAGTATTTT. As protein: CSVENFQGAGTQYF.

This chain uses TRBV2 with TRBJ2-1, with D possibly being TRBD1 or TRBD2 (6 bases each). The germline V gene encodes CDR1 SNHLY and CDR2 FYNNEI. The V end lost 7 bases, the J end lost 4 bases, and 20 bases lay between the germline ends. This CDR3 region has 16 residues. The CDR3 sequence is CASTDLKGGNYNEQFF. The CDR3 region has the DNA TGTGCCAGCACCGATCTTAAGGGGGGAAATTACAATGAGCAGTTCTTC.

V and J are TRBV19 and TRBJ1-1, with D possibly being TRBD1 (5 bases). V lost 3 bases to trimming and J lost 5 bases, with 16 bases between them. From germline, CDR1 is LNHDA and CDR2 SQIVND (reference sequence). The CDR3 spans 15 residues. The CDR3 DNA reads TGTGCCAGTAGTATTATTTTGGGGGGGGGTACTGAAGCTTTCTTT. Amino acid sequence: CASSIILGGGTEAFF.

The rearrangement uses TRBV11-1 and TRBJ2-4; TRBD1 agrees at 8 bases. After removal of 5 bases from V and 3 bases from J, the junction contained 3 bases not matched to a gene. The CDR3 length is 14 residues. Germline V CDR1 and CDR2: SGHAT, FQDESV (reference sequence). This chain's CDR3 is CASSVTGGKNIQYF. CDR3 coding DNA: TGTGCCAGCAGCGTTACAGGGGGCAAAAACATTCAGTACTTC.

This rearrangement joins TRBV7-2 to TRBJ1-1; D is possibly TRBD1 (6 bases). Germline CDR1 SGHTA, CDR2 FQGNSA. V lost 5 bases, J lost 5 bases, and 21 bases lay in between. CDR3 length: 16 residues. For the CDR3, the DNA is TGTGCCAGCAGCCCACACTTCCGAGGGGGGGCGACTGAAGCTTTCTTT. Its translation: CASSPHFRGGATEAFF.

The J gene is TRBJ1-2, the V gene TRBV28; perhaps TRBD1 as D (5 bases). Trimming pared 2 bases from V and 2 bases from J, leaving 15 bases between. CDR1 is MDHEN, CDR2 SYDVKM, per germline. CDR3 length: 16 amino acids. The CDR3 sequence is CASSLPPPRDNYGYTF. CDR3 sequence (DNA): TGTGCCAGCAGTTTACCGCCCCCCAGGGACAACTATGGCTACACCTTC.

The chain employs TRBV29-1 and TRBJ1-2; possibly TRBD1 for D (5 bases). Between the trimmed V and J ends, which lost 6 bases and 4 bases, there was a span of 15 bases. Per germline, CDR1 SQVTM and CDR2 ANQGSEA. The CDR3 spans 13 residues. CDR3 sequence: CSVYRGVSYGYTF. CDR3 sequence (DNA): TGCAGCGTATACCGGGGGGTGAGCTATGGCTACACCTTC.

The chain uses TRBV5-4 and TRBJ2-7, with 7 bases aligning to TRBD1. J was trimmed by 0 bases and V by 0 bases; bases with no gene match: 6. This CDR3 is 16 amino acids long. CDR1 and CDR2 from the germline V gene are SGHNT and YYREEE (reference sequence). CDR3 protein: CASSLGNRGLSYEQYF. Written as DNA, the CDR3 is TGTGCCAGCAGCTTGGGAAACAGGGGTCTCTCCTACGAGCAGTACTTC. Combining the CDR3 with reference TRBV5-4 and TRBJ2-7 gives the whole variable domain ETGVTQSPTHLIKTRGQQVTLRCSSQSGHNTVSWYQQALGQGPQFIFQYYREEENGRGNFPPRFSGLQFPNYSSELNVNALELDDSALYLCASSLGNRGLSYEQYFGPGTRLTVT.

This clone was detected a few times. The chain carries TRBV6-2 or TRBV6-3 and TRBJ2-5; TRBD1 aligns across 9 bases. J gave up 3 bases and V 5 bases, and 10 bases lay outside the gene matches. CDR1 is MNHEY and CDR2 is SVGEGT in the germline V gene. CDR3 length: 16 amino acids. The CDR3 nucleotides are TGTGCCAGCAGTAAACCGATGACAGGGGGGAAAGAGACCCAGTACTTC. Protein sequence: CASSKPMTGGKETQYF.

In its sample, this clone was seen a few times. This chain joins TRBV3-1 (or the pseudogene TRBV3-2) and TRBJ1-1; D not resolved. Germline loops: CDR1 LGHDT, CDR2 YNNKEL (reference sequence). This CDR3 is built from 15 residues. V was pared by 4 bases and J by 3 bases, with 15 bases between. The chain's CDR3 is CASSLCWWEHTEAFF. The CDR3 bases are TGTGCCAGCAGCCTTTGTTGGTGGGAACACACTGAAGCTTTCTTT.

V is TRBV24-1 and J is TRBJ2-5, with a possible D match to TRBD2 (6 bases). Trimming left V 3 bases short and J 4 bases short, with 14 bases between. From germline, CDR1 is KGHDR and CDR2 SFDVKD. The CDR3 totals 15 residues. This CDR3 is CATSDPTSRTETQYF. The DNA of the CDR3 is TGTGCCACCAGTGATCCTACTAGCAGGACAGAGACCCAGTACTTC.

This rearrangement joins TRBV5-8 to TRBJ2-2; D ambiguous. This CDR3 has 18 amino acids. V dropped 5 bases and J dropped 5 bases, with 25 bases sitting between them. Germline CDR1 is SGHTS and CDR2 is YDEGEE. CDR3 loop: CASRSTHWAFRRTGELFF. The CDR3 bases are TGTGCCAGCAGGTCGACTCATTGGGCTTTTCGGAGAACCGGGGAGCTGTTTTTT.

The CDR3 reads CASSLVGAGVSYEQYF. In nucleotides, the CDR3 is TGTGCCAGCAGCTTAGTCGGAGCGGGAGTGTCATACGAGCAGTACTTC. The chain is built from TRBV7-9 and TRBJ2-7, with TRBD2 identical over 8 bases. This CDR3 is built from 16 residues. Per germline, CDR1 SEHNR and CDR2 FQNEAQ (reference sequence). With V trimmed by 1 base and J by 4 bases, 9 bases remained unmatched. The variable domain in full, completed from reference TRBV7-9 and TRBJ2-7, reads DTGVSQNPRHKITKRGQNVTFRCDPISEHNRLYWYRQTLGQGPEFLTYFQNEAQLEKSRLLSDRFSAERPKGSFSTLEIQRTEQGDSAMYLCASSLVGAGVSYEQYFGPGTRLTVT.

This chain uses TRBV4-2 with TRBJ1-2; TRBD1 aligns across 8 bases. The V gene end was trimmed by 3 bases and the J gene end by 5 bases; junction bases not matched to a gene: 8. The CDR3 has 15 amino acids. From germline, CDR1 is LGHNA and CDR2 YNFKEQ. CDR3 bases: TGTGCCAGCAGCCAGCTACTGACAGGGGCGTATGGCTACACCTTC. Protein sequence: CASSQLLTGAYGYTF.

The rearrangement joins TRBV4-2 to TRBJ2-2; 8 bases align to TRBD1. CDR1 is LGHNA and CDR2 is YNFKEQ in the germline V gene. The V gene end was trimmed by 4 bases and the J gene end by 1 base; junction bases not matched to a gene: 8. The CDR3 sequence is 17 residues long. CDR3 in amino acids: CASSLRGLTQNTGELFF. The CDR3 DNA sequence: TGTGCCAGCAGCCTCAGGGGGCTGACCCAGAACACCGGGGAGCTGTTTTTT.

This chain joins TRBV2 and TRBJ2-1; D not certain. Germline V gene lookup returns CDR1 SNHLY and CDR2 FYNNEI. V lost 1 base to trimming and J lost 10 bases, with 11 bases between them. The CDR3 is 13 residues long. The CDR3 DNA follows: TGTGCCAGCAGTGAAGATTATTTCTGGGAGCAGTTCTTC. It translates to CASSEDYFWEQFF. Filled out from reference TRBV2 and TRBJ2-1, the complete variable domain reads EPEVTQTPSHQVTQMGQEVILRCVPISNHLYFYWYRQILGQKVEFLVSFYNNEISEKSEIFDDQFSVERPDGSNFTLKIRSTKLEDSAMYFCASSEDYFWEQFFGPGTRLTVL.